One and the same sample provided the 8 T cell receptor beta chains below, sequenced in a study of T cell responses to AZD1222 COVID-19 vaccine. Profiled with immunoSEQ multiplex PCR; TCRdb holds only in-frame clones, not every one. The table lists 100,000 to 150,000 clones, around 92% of them singletons. The sequencing used peripheral blood, collected on day 0 of AZD1222 vaccination. The receptors were gathered from an adult in good health.

The chain employs TRBV5-4 and TRBJ2-1; D gene unclear. Germline CDR1 and CDR2: SGHNT and YYREEE (reference sequence). CDR3 length: 13 amino acids. V was pared by 4 bases and J by 5 bases, with 10 bases between. The CDR3 sequence: CASSQWIDNEQFF. DNA for the CDR3: TGTGCCAGCAGCCAGTGGATCGACAATGAGCAGTTCTTC.

V gene TRBV10-1 combines with J gene TRBJ1-2, with D tentatively TRBD1 (5 bases). Germline lookup yields CDR1 WNHNN and CDR2 SYGVQD (reference sequence). This CDR3 is 11 amino acids long. V dropped 11 bases and J dropped 3 bases, with 10 bases sitting between them. The CDR3 region is CAPGDDYGYTF. CDR3 coding DNA: TGCGCCCCGGGGGACGACTATGGCTACACCTTC.

The chain employs TRBV18 and TRBJ2-5, with 8 bases matching TRBD1. Germline V gene sequence: CDR1 KGHSH, CDR2 LQKENI. Germline trimming cut 1 base from V and 5 bases from J; bases unmatched to any gene: 9. The CDR3 totals 16 residues. The CDR3 is CASSPLGQGGPETQYF. CDR3 DNA: TGTGCCAGCTCACCACTAGGACAGGGAGGACCGGAGACCCAGTACTTC.

V and J are TRBV12-5 and TRBJ1-4; D not resolved. The ends were cut back, 7 bases at V and 4 bases at J, with 7 bases in the middle. The CDR3 covers 12 residues. CDR1 and CDR2 from the germline V gene are LGHNT and FRNRAP. As DNA, the CDR3 is TGTGCTAGTGCCACCGGTAATGAAAAACTGTTTTTT. Encoded protein: CASATGNEKLFF.

CDR3 bases: TGTGCCAGCAGCGTAGAGGGACAGGAATGGGATACGCAGTATTTT. This encodes CASSVEGQEWDTQYF. The rearrangement links TRBV9 to TRBJ2-3; 8 bases agree with TRBD1. V shed 0 bases, J shed 6 bases, and the junction held 6 bases outside the gene matches. CDR3 length equals 15 residues. From germline, CDR1 is SGDLS and CDR2 YYNGEE.

The CDR3 DNA sequence: TGTGCCAGCAGTTCCCCGATCTCCTACGAGCAGTACTTC. It is translated as CASSSPISYEQYF. The V call is TRBV27, the J call TRBJ2-7, with no clear D. The CDR3 has 13 amino acids. Per the germline V gene, CDR1 is MNHEY and CDR2 is SMNVEV (reference sequence). Trimming took 4 bases from V and 0 from J, leaving 7 bases between them.

This chain uses TRBV3-1 (or the pseudogene TRBV3-2) with TRBJ2-3, with unresolved D. The CDR3 spans 11 residues. Per germline, CDR1 LGHDT and CDR2 YNNKEL (reference sequence). V lost 4 bases, J lost 2 bases, and 1 base lay in between. DNA for the CDR3: TGTGCCAGCAGCCTCACAGATACGCAGTATTTT. Encoded protein: CASSLTDTQYF.

This chain connects TRBV6-5 to TRBJ2-2; 7 bases fit TRBD1. CDR1 and CDR2 from the germline V gene are MNHEY and SVGAGI. V shed 6 bases and J 4 bases; nucleotides not matched to a gene: 2. This CDR3 comprises 13 residues. The CDR3 nucleotides are TGTGCCAGCAGGGACAGGAGCACCGGGGAGCTGTTTTTT. The encoded protein is CASRDRSTGELFF.